This T cell receptor (beta chain) was captured in a study of cytomegalovirus exposure and HLA in healthy donors (dated by TCRdb to the late 2010s). Regarding the complete study: The 500 to 700 repertoires of the first cohort and the roughly 110 validation repertoires were produced on the same platform, according to a later analysis. The aim of the study was to test whether cataloging public T cell receptors could identify signatures of past pathogen exposure. A separate validation cohort of approximately 130 different subjects was used in addition to the roughly 620-subject first cohort. To predict cytomegalovirus infection status, the study combined high-throughput TCR immunosequencing, statistical association of individual TCRs with disease status, and machine learning. What the study reported, not specific to this receptor: In a later analysis, TCRs clustered in the first cohort were found to also tend to co-occur in the 110 or so validation repertoires, with around 94% of cluster scores above 0. In vitro tests confirmed that a few of the cytomegalovirus-associated TCR beta chains recognize cytomegalovirus antigens. While some public TCRs were present in many individuals, most TCR sequences turned up only very rarely across donors. It was suggested by the authors that the approach could potentially be generalized to other disease states and immunological phenotypes. A total of 150 to 200 TCR beta chains were listed by the study as associated with cytomegalovirus. The validation cohort had no HLA typing available for a later analysis, so co-occurrence within that cohort was assessed over all 120 or so repertoires. The classifier was reported to diagnose cytomegalovirus status with high specificity and sensitivity in both the original and validation cohorts.

On this clone itself: Its binding antigen is unknown. Per-nucleotide qualities are absent, and no much larger clonotype sits a single base away.

There are 13 amino acids in the CDR3, from cysteine to phenylalanine inclusive. CDR3 DNA is the only sequence kept; it has 39 bases, read in frame from the first base. The germline V gene gives CDR1 as SGDLS and CDR2 as YYNGEE. Trimming costs V 0 bases and J 8 bases, and their ends lie 11 bases apart. The library was prepared using the immunoSEQ multiplex PCR assay. On the authors' methods: A statistical classification framework was built for diagnosing cytomegalovirus status from the catalog of TCR beta chain sequences. TCRdb limited this immuneACCESS table to in-frame rearrangements with V and J called. A share of clones is missing; checked studies link under half to unresolved V genes, and the rest is unexplained. V, J and clone size are those of that table, while D and trimming were read from the DNA. Recorded for this sample are about 65,000 clones; just under 95% of them occurred a single time. 4.4% of the sample belongs to the ten largest clones.

The donors belonged to the validation cohort of approximately 130 subjects, which was separate from the approximately 680-subject first cohort. Material for sequencing was PBMCs. This receptor was taken from a man aged 18 to 29 in good health and CMV-seropositive. The V and J segments used are TRBV9 and TRBJ1-2; the D gene cannot be resolved reliably. The base sequence is TGTGCCAGCAGCGTAGACTGGTCGAAGGGCTACACCTTC. This codes for CASSVDWSKGYTF.